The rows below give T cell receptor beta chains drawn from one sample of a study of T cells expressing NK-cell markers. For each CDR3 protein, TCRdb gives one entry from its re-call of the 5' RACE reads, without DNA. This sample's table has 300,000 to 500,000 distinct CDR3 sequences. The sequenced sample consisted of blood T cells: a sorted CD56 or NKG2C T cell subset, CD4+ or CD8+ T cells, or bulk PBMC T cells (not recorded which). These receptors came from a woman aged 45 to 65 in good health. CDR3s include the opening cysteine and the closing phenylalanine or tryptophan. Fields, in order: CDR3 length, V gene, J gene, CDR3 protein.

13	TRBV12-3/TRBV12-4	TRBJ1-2	CASRADRENGYTF
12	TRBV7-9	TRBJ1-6	CASSLAEVELHF
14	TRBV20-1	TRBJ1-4	CSARIQGRNEKLFF
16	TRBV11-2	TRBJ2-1	CASSPSGTSGSGGQFF
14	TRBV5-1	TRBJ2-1	CASSGSSGRYEQFF
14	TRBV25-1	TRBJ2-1	CASSRNPSYNEQFF
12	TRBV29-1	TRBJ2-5	CSVSGGLATQYF
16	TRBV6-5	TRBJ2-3	CASSYNRDRSTDTQYF
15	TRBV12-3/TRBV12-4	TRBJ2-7	CASSLYLAGPREQYF
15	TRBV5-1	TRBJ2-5	CASSLNTGREETQYF
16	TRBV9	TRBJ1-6	CASSGDGQVPNSPLHF
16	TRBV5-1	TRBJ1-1	CASSLGAAGMNTEAFF
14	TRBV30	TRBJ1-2	CAWSVAQASVGYTF
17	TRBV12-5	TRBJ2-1	CASGSKLAGDSYNEQFF
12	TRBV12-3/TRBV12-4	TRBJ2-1	CASSLPGTEQFF
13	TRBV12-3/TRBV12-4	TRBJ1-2	CASSLTENYGYTF
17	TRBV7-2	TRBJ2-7	CASSLVRTSGSSYEQYF
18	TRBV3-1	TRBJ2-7	CASSHRGTGGLPSYEQYF
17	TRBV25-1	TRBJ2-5	CASSDPRTGRPSETQYF
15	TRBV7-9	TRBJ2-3	CASSFNRPGSDTQYF
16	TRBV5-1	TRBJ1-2	CASSSSTSGIFYGYTF
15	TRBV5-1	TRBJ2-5	CASSELAGALETQYF
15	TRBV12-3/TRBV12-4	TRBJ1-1	CASSLGPTGDTEAFF
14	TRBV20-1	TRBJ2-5	CSALNPGDGETQYF
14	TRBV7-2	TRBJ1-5	CASSLGVLNQPQHF
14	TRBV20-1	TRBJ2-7	CSATRGLTTYEQYF